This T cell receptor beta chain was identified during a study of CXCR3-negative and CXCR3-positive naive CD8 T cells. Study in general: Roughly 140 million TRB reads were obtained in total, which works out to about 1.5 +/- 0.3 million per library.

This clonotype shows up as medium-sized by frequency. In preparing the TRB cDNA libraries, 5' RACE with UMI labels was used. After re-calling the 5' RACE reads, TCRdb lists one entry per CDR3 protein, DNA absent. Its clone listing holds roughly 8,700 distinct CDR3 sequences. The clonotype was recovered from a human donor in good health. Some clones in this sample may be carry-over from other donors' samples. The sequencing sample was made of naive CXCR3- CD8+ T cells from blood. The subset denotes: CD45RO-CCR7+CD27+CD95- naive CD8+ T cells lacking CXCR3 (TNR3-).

CDR3 sequence reads: CAISDTETSGNNEQFF. The genes are TRBV10-3 and TRBJ2-1; TCRdb picks TRBD2, but there is no DNA to check that call. Germline CDR1 ENHRY, CDR2 SYGVKD. CDR3 size: 16 residues.